Listed below are T cell receptor beta chains from one sample, sequenced in a study of shared clonotypes between healthy human individuals. The assay was immunoSEQ multiplex PCR, and TCRdb's table has in-frame clones only and misses some. The sample yields approximately 1,500,000 clones, under 99% seen once. The sample taken for sequencing was naive CD4+ T cells sorted from blood. The receptors were sampled from a man younger than 40 in good health. CDR3s include the opening cysteine and the closing phenylalanine or tryptophan. The D gene is left open where the match is weak. A clone size is listed for some rows: how often the clone was seen (once, few, many), or a class if it is expanded.

V gene,J gene,clone size,D gene,CDR3 DNA,CDR3 protein
TRBV10-3,TRBJ1-1,once,NA,TGTGCCATCAGTGATATTGTCGGGGTTACTGAAGCTTTCTTT,CAISDIVGVTEAFF
TRBV5-8,TRBJ2-2,NA,NA,TGTGCCAGCAGCCCCCTTCCCGGGGAGCTGTTTTTT,CASSPLPGELFF
TRBV5-6,TRBJ2-7,NA,TRBD2,TGTGCCAGCAGCTTGCGGCTAGCGGGAGACGAGCAGTACTTC,CASSLRLAGDEQYF
TRBV5-1,TRBJ1-4,NA,NA,TGCGCCAGCAGCTCGGGATCAGGGAATGAAAAACTGTTTTTT,CASSSGSGNEKLFF
TRBV18,TRBJ1-5,NA,NA,TGTGCCAGCTCACCCGGATCGCGGACTCAGCCCCAGCATTTT,CASSPGSRTQPQHF
TRBV6-5,TRBJ1-2,NA,NA,TGTGCCAGCAGTTATCGACGGGGGGCAGGCTATGGCTACACCTTC,CASSYRRGAGYGYTF
TRBV11-2,TRBJ2-5,NA,NA,TGTGCCAGCACCCAAGGGGAGACCCAGTACTTC,CASTQGETQYF
TRBV20-1,TRBJ1-2,NA,NA,TGCAGTGCTACCCGGGTTTATGGCTACACCTTC,CSATRVYGYTF
TRBV9,TRBJ1-1,NA,TRBD1,TGTGCCAGCAGCCCGCGGGGACAGGGAGACCCTGAAGCTTTCTTT,CASSPRGQGDPEAFF
TRBV20-1,TRBJ2-1,NA,NA,TGCAGTGCTAGTTCTTACAATGAGCAGTTCTTC,CSASSYNEQFF
TRBV18,TRBJ2-3,NA,NA,TGTGCCAGCTCACCACAAGGCACAGATACGCAGTATTTT,CASSPQGTDTQYF
TRBV4-3,TRBJ1-2,NA,NA,TGCGCCAGCAGCCAAGAGGGAATCGGTGGCTACACCTTC,CASSQEGIGGYTF
TRBV6-6,TRBJ2-2,NA,TRBD1,TGTGCCAGCGGACAGGGGAACACCGGGGAGCTGTTTTTT,CASGQGNTGELFF
TRBV28,TRBJ1-5,NA,NA,TGTGCCAGCAGTTTAACCACGGGTAGGGTCAATCAGCCCCAGCATTTT,CASSLTTGRVNQPQHF
TRBV4-3,TRBJ2-1,NA,NA,TGCGCCAGCAGCCAAGACGACGGGCAGAGGGGTGAGCAGTTCTTC,CASSQDDGQRGEQFF
TRBV7-8,TRBJ2-7,NA,NA,TGTGCCAGCAGCCCACGAGGAGGGCTCCCCGCGACCTACGAGCAGTACTTC,CASSPRGGLPATYEQYF
TRBV29-1,TRBJ2-3,once,NA,TGCAGCGCCCGAAGGAGTACGCAGTATTTT,CSARRSTQYF
TRBV2,TRBJ1-2,NA,NA,TGTGCCAGCAGGCGTGATGGCGGCTACACCTTC,CASRRDGGYTF
TRBV18,TRBJ1-1,NA,TRBD1,TGTGCCAGCTCACGACAGGGGATGAGTACTGAAGCTTTCTTT,CASSRQGMSTEAFF
TRBV6-5,TRBJ2-7,once,TRBD1,TGTGCCAGCAGCCCCGGACAGGGGACCTACGAGCAGTACTTC,CASSPGQGTYEQYF
TRBV10-1,TRBJ2-7,NA,NA,TGCGCCAGCGGGTTTAACTCCTACGAGCAGTACTTC,CASGFNSYEQYF
TRBV19,TRBJ2-5,NA,NA,TGTGCCAGTAGTATAAGGGGCCAAGAGACCCAGTACTTC,CASSIRGQETQYF
TRBV29-1,TRBJ2-2,NA,NA,TGCAGCGTTGAAGCTAGTCCCCTCACCGGGGAGCTGTTTTTT,CSVEASPLTGELFF
TRBV18,TRBJ2-3,NA,NA,TGTGCCAGCTTTCTTTCTACTAGCACAGATACGCAGTATTTT,CASFLSTSTDTQYF
TRBV4-2,TRBJ2-2,NA,TRBD2,TGTGCCAGCAGCCAAGCTTTGAGCGGGAGTTCGAACACCGGGGAGCTGTTTTTT,CASSQALSGSSNTGELFF
TRBV7-7,TRBJ2-7,NA,NA,TGTGCTAGCAGCTTACAGGGAAAGGACGAGCAGTACTTC,CASSLQGKDEQYF
TRBV6-5,TRBJ2-7,NA,TRBD2,TGTGCCAGCAGTCTAGCGGGAGTATGGTACGAGCAGTACTTC,CASSLAGVWYEQYF
TRBV28,TRBJ1-1,NA,NA,TGTGCCAGCAGTTTAGGACCGAACACTGAAGCTTTCTTT,CASSLGPNTEAFF
TRBV5-1,TRBJ1-2,NA,TRBD1,TGCGCCAGCAGCGTTGTCCCTTCAGGGGGAACTGGCTACACCTTC,CASSVVPSGGTGYTF
TRBV11-2,TRBJ2-1,NA,NA,TGTGCCAGCACCCTAGGGTCTTGGCGGGAATCCTACAATGAGCAGTTCTTC,CASTLGSWRESYNEQFF
TRBV5-1,TRBJ2-1,NA,NA,TGCGCCAGCAGCTTGGGTTTGTGGGAGGCCAACTGGGATGAGCAGTTCTTC,CASSLGLWEANWDEQFF